This TCR beta chain was captured by sequencing in a study of shared clonotypes between healthy human individuals. CDR1 and CDR2 (germline): LNHDA, SQIVND (reference sequence). The V and J ends lost 3 bases and 1 base respectively, with 10 bases between them. The CDR3 has 15 residues. Profiling relied on immunoSEQ multiplex PCR, and the TCRdb table lists in-frame clones only, not all of them. The table records about 690,000 clones, 90% of them present only once. Sequencing input: memory CD8+ T cells from PBMCs. Subset given: CD45RO+ cells pooled with CCR7-negative TemRA cells. The rearrangement links TRBV19 to TRBJ2-1, with D maybe TRBD2 (5 bases). The TCR was taken from a man aged 18 to 30 in good health. Some clones in this sample may be carry-over from other donors' samples. CDR3 sequence (DNA): TGTGCCAGTAGTATCCGGGGTACATCCTACAATGAGCAGTTCTTC. Its protein is CASSIRGTSYNEQFF.